The 32 T cell receptor beta chains in this list originate from one sample, sequenced in a study of technical replicates of blood from a handful of donors. Sequencing used immunoSEQ multiplex PCR; TCRdb keeps in-frame clones, though not all of them. Among around 67,000 clones listed, around 87% were seen once. Sequencing was carried out using PBMCs. Source of these receptors: a human donor in good health. Some clones in this sample may be carry-over from other donors' samples.

This sequence joins TRBV4-3 and TRBJ2-5, with 11 bases fitting TRBD2. J lost 7 bases, V lost 2 bases, and 9 bases had no gene match. Germline CDR1 reads LGHNA; CDR2 reads YSLEER. The CDR3 runs 16 residues. The CDR3 DNA sequence: TGCGCCAGCAGCCAACACCTAGCGGGGGGTCCTTGGACCCAGTACTTC. Encoded protein: CASSQHLAGGPWTQYF.

This sequence joins TRBV6-5 and TRBJ2-2; the match to TRBD1 covers 9 bases. The CDR3 length is 15 residues. Trimming cost V 6 bases and J 4 bases; bases outside gene matches: 6. The V gene's germline CDR1 is MNHEY and CDR2 SVGAGI. CDR3: CASSRQGVVTGELFF. The CDR3 region has the DNA TGTGCCAGCAGCAGACAGGGGGTGGTCACCGGGGAGCTGTTTTTT.

This rearrangement joins TRBV6-5 to TRBJ2-7, with TRBD2 identical over 9 bases. The CDR3 loop spans 14 amino acids. Germline V gene lookup returns CDR1 MNHEY and CDR2 SVGAGI. The ends lost 8 bases at V and 4 bases at J; junction bases unmatched: 9. Here the CDR3 reads CASRPAGGRYEQYF. In nucleotides, the CDR3 is TGTGCCAGCCGGCCGGCGGGAGGGCGGTACGAGCAGTACTTC.

The chain employs TRBV7-9 and TRBJ1-1, with 12 bases that match TRBD1. Unmatched junction bases numbered 11, after V lost 5 bases and J lost 4 bases. Germline V lookup: CDR1 SEHNR, CDR2 FQNEAQ (reference sequence). The CDR3 runs to 17 residues. The CDR3 spells CASSKTGTGGVRTEAFF. CDR3 DNA sequence: TGTGCCAGCAGCAAAACCGGGACAGGGGGCGTTCGCACTGAAGCTTTCTTT.

CDR3: CASRGLGTEAFF. CDR3 bases: TGTGCCAGCAGAGGACTGGGCACTGAAGCTTTCTTT. The chain joins TRBV2 to TRBJ1-1; D uncertain. V was cut by 6 bases and J by 4 bases, with 9 bases left in between. Germline lookup yields CDR1 SNHLY and CDR2 FYNNEI. The CDR3 extends over 12 amino acids.

The V and J genes are TRBV21-1 and TRBJ1-1. TRBV21-1 corresponds to a pseudogene. The CDR3 loop spans 10 amino acids. CDR3 nucleotides: TGTGCCAGCAGCCGCACTGAAGCTTTCTTT. Translation: CASSRTEAFF.

This clone was counted between two and nine times. DNA for the CDR3: TGCGCCAGCAGCCAAGACAGGTCTACTGGAAACACCATATATTTT. It translates to CASSQDRSTGNTIYF. V is TRBV4-3 and J is TRBJ1-3; D call uncertain. The CDR3 has 15 residues. The germline V gene encodes CDR1 LGHNA and CDR2 YSLEER. Trimming pared 0 bases from V and 2 bases from J, leaving 8 bases between.

This clone turned up a few times. The rearrangement joins TRBV4-1 to TRBJ1-4; D not resolved. The CDR3 extends over 17 amino acids. Germline V gene lookup returns CDR1 MGHRA and CDR2 YSYEKL. V lost 1 base to trimming and J lost 7 bases, with 19 bases between them. In nucleotides, the CDR3 is TGCGCCAGCAGCCAAGGCCCTGGGAGGTCATTGGGTGAAAAACTGTTTTTT. Translation: CASSQGPGRSLGEKLFF.

This clone was counted a single time. The chain is built from TRBV30 and TRBJ1-2; tentatively, D is TRBD1 (5 bases). The V gene lost 5 bases and the J gene lost 6 bases, with 16 bases spanning the gap. Germline-derived CDR1 and CDR2 are GTSNPN and SVGIG (reference sequence). The CDR3 extends over 13 amino acids. The CDR3 protein is CAWALRGGNGYTF. CDR3 nucleotide sequence: TGTGCCTGGGCCCTCCGTGGGGGGAATGGCTACACCTTC.

CDR3 in amino acids: CAWIREGGLHGLADTQYF. As DNA, the CDR3 is TGTGCCTGGATCCGTGAGGGCGGGTTGCATGGCCTTGCAGATACGCAGTATTTT. V and J are TRBV30 and TRBJ2-3; D possibly corresponds to TRBD2 (5 bases). Trimming took 4 bases from V and 4 from J, leaving 27 bases between them. The germline CDR1 and CDR2 sequences are GTSNPN and SVGIG (reference sequence). The CDR3 has 18 amino acids.

The chain recombines TRBV5-1 with TRBJ1-2; possible D gene TRBD1, 5 bases. This CDR3 has 12 amino acids. Germline V gene lookup returns CDR1 SGHRS and CDR2 YFSETQ. V was pared by 4 bases and J by 12 bases, with 16 bases between. The CDR3 loop reads CASSQRGGSDTF. In DNA, the CDR3 is TGCGCCAGCAGCCAACGGGGGGGGTCGGACACCTTC.

The rearrangement joins TRBV9 to TRBJ1-4; D uncertain. V was shortened by 8 bases and J by 5 bases, with 22 bases between the two germline ends. The CDR3 runs 16 residues. Germline CDR1 is SGDLS and CDR2 is YYNGEE. This chain's CDR3 is CARKTGINFPNEKLFF. DNA for the CDR3: TGTGCCAGAAAAACCGGGATCAACTTCCCCAATGAAAAACTGTTTTTT. Full variable domain (remainder filled in from reference TRBV9 and TRBJ1-4): DSGVTQTPKHLITATGQRVTLRCSPRSGDLSVYWYQQSLDQGLQFLIQYYNGEERAKGNILERFSAQQFPDLHSELNLSSLELGDSALYFCARKTGINFPNEKLFFGSGTQLSVL.

The V call is TRBV6-5, the J call TRBJ1-2; maybe TRBD1 (5 bases). Trimming stripped 2 bases from V and 6 bases from J, with 13 bases between. Germline assignment: CDR1 MNHEY and CDR2 SVGAGI. The CDR3 runs to 14 residues. The CDR3 coding sequence is TGTGCCAGCAGTTACAAGGGGCGGGGACATGGCTACACCTTC. It specifies CASSYKGRGHGYTF.

The chain recombines TRBV10-3 with TRBJ2-4; a possible D gene is TRBD1 (5 bases). V lost 0 bases and J 6 bases, leaving 9 bases between the germline ends. Germline V gene data show CDR1 as ENHRY and CDR2 as SYGVKD. The CDR3 consists of 14 residues. The CDR3 protein is CAISESTDGNIQYF. The CDR3 coding sequence is TGTGCCATCAGTGAGTCGACAGACGGAAACATTCAGTACTTC.

This chain links TRBV25-1 with TRBJ2-7; TRBD2 agrees at 9 bases. The CDR3 is made up of 17 amino acids. Germline values: CDR1 MGHDK, CDR2 SYGVNS. The trim removed 0 bases at V and 1 base at J, leaving 7 bases unmatched. The CDR3 region is CASSEYKLAGISYEQYF. DNA for the CDR3: TGTGCCAGCAGTGAATATAAACTAGCGGGTATTTCCTACGAGCAGTACTTC.

This sequence joins TRBV21-1 and TRBJ2-1; the table's D gene call, TRBD1, was not cross checked with the DNA. TRBV21-1 is a documented pseudogene. The CDR3 covers 16 residues. Written as DNA, the CDR3 is TGTGCACATGGTAGTAGAGACAGGGTGATTTTTAATGAGCAGTTCTTC. Translation gives CAHGSRDRVIFNEQFF.

The chain is built from TRBV5-4 and TRBJ2-7; 8 positions agree with TRBD2. This CDR3 spans 15 amino acids. Germline V gene sequence: CDR1 SGHNT, CDR2 YYREEE (reference sequence). V shed 2 bases, J shed 0 bases, and the junction held 4 bases outside the gene matches. CDR3 DNA sequence: TGTGCCAGCAGCTTACTTGCGGGGGGCTCCTACGAGCAGTACTTC. As protein: CASSLLAGGSYEQYF.

The rearrangement uses TRBV5-1 and TRBJ2-3; tentative D call: TRBD2 (5 bases). The germline V gene has CDR1 SGHRS and CDR2 YFSETQ. This CDR3 has 12 residues. V was clipped by 3 bases and J by 7 bases, with 9 bases between them. This CDR3 reads CASSSTGNTQYF. CDR3 nucleotides: TGCGCCAGCAGCTCCACCGGGAATACGCAGTATTTT.

V gene TRBV7-8 combines with J gene TRBJ2-7, with 7 bases identical to TRBD2. Germline V gene lookup returns CDR1 SGHVS and CDR2 FQNEAQ. Trimming took 2 bases from V and 2 from J; bases not matched to a gene: 9. This CDR3 has 16 amino acids. CDR3 amino acids: CASSLRGGRETYEQYF. The CDR3, as DNA: TGTGCCAGCAGCTTAAGGGGAGGGCGGGAGACCTACGAGCAGTACTTC.

Only one count was recorded for this clone. V and J are TRBV19 and TRBJ1-5; the match to TRBD1 covers 10 bases. Looked up from germline, CDR1 is LNHDA and CDR2 is SQIVND (reference sequence). J lost 5 bases, V lost 4 bases, and 8 bases had no gene match. The CDR3 runs to 16 residues. The CDR3: CASSNRQGALDQPQHF. DNA of the CDR3: TGTGCCAGTAGTAACCGACAGGGGGCCTTGGATCAGCCCCAGCATTTT.

The V gene is TRBV18, the J gene TRBJ2-7, with D possibly TRBD1 on 6 matching bases. This CDR3 contains 14 residues. V lost 4 bases and J lost 0, with 10 bases in between. In germline, CDR1 is KGHSH, CDR2 LQKENI. The CDR3, as DNA: TGTGCCAGCTCACTGGACAGTAACTCCTACGAGCAGTACTTC. Encoded protein: CASSLDSNSYEQYF. The complete variable domain, with remaining parts taken from reference TRBV18 and TRBJ2-7, reads NAGVMQNPRHLVRRRGQEARLRCSPMKGHSHVYWYRQLPEEGLKFMVYLQKENIIDESGMPKERFSAEFPKEGPSILRIQQVVRGDSAAYFCASSLDSNSYEQYFGPGTRLTVT.

The genes are TRBV18 and TRBJ2-1; possibly TRBD1 for D (6 bases). V was shortened by 3 bases and J by 0 bases, with 9 bases between the two germline ends. Germline V gene lookup returns CDR1 KGHSH and CDR2 LQKENI. The CDR3 has 15 residues. The CDR3 region has the DNA TGTGCCAGCTCACCCAGGGACACCTCCTACAATGAGCAGTTCTTC. It specifies CASSPRDTSYNEQFF.

V gene TRBV7-8 combines with J gene TRBJ2-6; TRBD1 aligns across 7 bases. Looked up from germline, CDR1 is SGHVS and CDR2 is FQNEAQ. With 3 bases clipped from V and 1 base from J, the junction kept 6 bases outside the gene matches. This CDR3 spans 17 amino acids. The CDR3 sequence: CASSLGQSQSGANVLTF. CDR3 DNA sequence: TGTGCCAGCAGCTTGGGACAGTCCCAATCTGGGGCCAACGTCCTGACTTTC. The full variable domain, its missing parts supplied by reference TRBV7-8 and TRBJ2-6, is GAGVSQSPRYKVAKRGQDVALRCDPISGHVSLFWYQQALGQGPEFLTYFQNEAQLDKSGLPSDRFFAERPEGSVSTLKIQRTQQEDSAVYLCASSLGQSQSGANVLTFGAGSRLTVL.

This chain joins TRBV4-2 and TRBJ2-1; tentative D call: TRBD2 (7 bases). V was clipped by 0 bases and J by 7 bases, with 16 bases between them. The CDR3 loop spans 16 amino acids. Germline values: CDR1 LGHNA, CDR2 YNFKEQ. CDR3 protein: CASSQDRGRASNEQFF. CDR3 nucleotide sequence: TGTGCCAGCAGCCAAGATAGGGGGAGGGCCAGTAATGAGCAGTTCTTC.

The chain uses TRBV5-1 and TRBJ2-3, with 13 bases lining up with TRBD2. CDR3 size: 16 residues. The junction had 4 bases not matched to a gene; V was cut back by 3 bases and J by 3 bases. Germline V lookup: CDR1 SGHRS, CDR2 YFSETQ. This CDR3 reads CASSWTSGGTTDTQYF. Here the CDR3 DNA reads TGCGCCAGCAGCTGGACTAGCGGGGGTACTACAGATACGCAGTATTTT.

The chain couples TRBV6-5 to TRBJ2-1, with D perhaps matching TRBD2 (5 bases). CDR1 and CDR2 from the germline V gene are MNHEY and SVGAGI. The CDR3 has 16 amino acids. Trimming removed 2 bases from V and 0 bases from J, with 11 bases in between. The CDR3 region has the DNA TGTGCCAGCAGTTACAAGCGGTCCAGCTCCTACAATGAGCAGTTCTTC. This codes for CASSYKRSSSYNEQFF.

The chain uses TRBV29-1 and TRBJ2-7, with TRBD1 matching 8 bases. The CDR3 sequence is 13 residues long. Germline V gives CDR1 SQVTM, CDR2 ANQGSEA. V was pared by 5 bases and J by 6 bases, with 9 bases of the junction left unmatched. Here the CDR3 DNA reads TGCAGCGTTCGGTATCAGGGGGCGCCCGAGCAGTACTTC. Translated: CSVRYQGAPEQYF.

The chain has TRBV6-9 and TRBJ2-7; the match to TRBD1 covers 9 bases. CDR3 length equals 14 residues. V lost 7 bases to trimming and J lost 6 bases; unmatched junction nucleotides: 10. Germline V CDR1 and CDR2: MNHGY, SVAAGI. The DNA of the CDR3 is TGTGCCAGCAACCCGGGACAGGGCGGGGGCGAGCAGTACTTC. It translates to CASNPGQGGGEQYF.

This clone was observed a few times. The V and J genes are TRBV15 and TRBJ2-7, with a weak D call TRBD1 (5 bases). The germline V and J ends were trimmed by 1 base and 5 bases, with 15 bases remaining between them. This CDR3 spans 15 amino acids. Germline-derived CDR1 and CDR2 are LNHNV and YYDKDF (reference sequence). In nucleotides, the CDR3 is TGTGCCACCAGCAGAGCGGCAGGGCGGTCGGACGAGCAGTACTTC. This encodes CATSRAAGRSDEQYF.

This chain joins TRBV11-2 and TRBJ1-1, with 9 bases matching TRBD1. V trimming: 6 bases; J trimming: 4 bases; junction bases outside the gene matches: 6. Germline CDR1 SGHAT, CDR2 FQNNGV. The CDR3 is 14 amino acids. The CDR3 sequence is CASSRTGVGTEAFF. The CDR3 nucleotides read TGTGCCAGCAGTCGGACAGGGGTTGGCACTGAAGCTTTCTTT.

The rearrangement joins TRBV7-2 to TRBJ2-7; 10 nucleotides match TRBD2. This CDR3 has 14 amino acids. The germline gives CDR1 SGHTA, CDR2 FQGNSA. Trimming at V came to 10 bases and at J to 3 bases, leaving 9 bases not matched to a gene. The CDR3, as DNA: TGTGCCACCCACCTAGCGGGGGCCGTCTACGAGCAGTACTTC. Translating it yields CATHLAGAVYEQYF.

This clone was observed once. The genes are TRBV4-3 and TRBJ1-2; D remains unclear. V shed 1 base and J shed 3 bases, with 15 bases lying between them. There are 16 residues in the CDR3. Germline V gene lookup returns CDR1 LGHNA and CDR2 YSLEER. CDR3 residues: CASSQGSWEIDYGYTF. CDR3 DNA: TGCGCCAGCAGCCAAGGATCTTGGGAGATCGACTATGGCTACACCTTC.